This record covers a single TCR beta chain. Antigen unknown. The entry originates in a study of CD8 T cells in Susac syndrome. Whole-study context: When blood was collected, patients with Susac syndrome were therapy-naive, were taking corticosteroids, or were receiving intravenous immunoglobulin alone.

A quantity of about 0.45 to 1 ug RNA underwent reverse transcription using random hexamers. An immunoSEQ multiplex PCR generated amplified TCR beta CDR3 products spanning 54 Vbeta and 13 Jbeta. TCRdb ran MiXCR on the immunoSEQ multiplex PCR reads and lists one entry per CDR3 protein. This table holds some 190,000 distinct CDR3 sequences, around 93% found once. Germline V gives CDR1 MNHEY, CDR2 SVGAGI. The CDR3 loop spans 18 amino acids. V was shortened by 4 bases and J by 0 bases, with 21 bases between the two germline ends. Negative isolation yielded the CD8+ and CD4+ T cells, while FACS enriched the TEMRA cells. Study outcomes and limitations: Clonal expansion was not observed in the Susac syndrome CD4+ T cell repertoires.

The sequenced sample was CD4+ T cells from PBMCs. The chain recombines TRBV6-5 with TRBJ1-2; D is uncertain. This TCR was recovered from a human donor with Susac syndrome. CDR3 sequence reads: CASSSRAGATPSNYGYTF. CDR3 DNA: TGTGCCAGCAGTTCCCGGGCAGGCGCTACACCTTCTAACTATGGCTACACCTTC.